The rows below give T cell receptor beta chains drawn from one sample of a study of identical twins. TCRdb reprocessed the 5' RACE reads via MiXCR and lists one record per CDR3 protein. The sample carries around 1.7 million distinct CDR3 sequences, about 31% recorded once. The material sequenced was cord blood. These receptors originate from a newborn girl in good health. The conserved cysteine and the conserved F or W are not part of the CDR3 here. D genes are given only for firm matches.

D,V,length,CDR3
TRBD2,TRBV20-1,18,SAREGLAGSFSLNPYEQY
NA,TRBV29-1,10,SVRVPNEKLF
NA,TRBV6-1,13,ASNRAGSGANVLT
TRBD2,TRBV20-1,11,SANPSGRGGQY
TRBD2,TRBV29-1,11,SVLAGGQETQY
NA,TRBV10-2,10,ASRDVAYEQY
TRBD2,TRBV5-4,13,AILTSGRAYNEQF
NA,TRBV7-8,14,ASSLDPLGNSYEQY
TRBD1,TRBV3-1,14,ASSRDRAKDTGELF
NA,TRBV6-5,13,ASSYDASSYNEQY
NA,TRBV29-1,11,SVGGLRRTEAF
TRBD2,TRBV7-7,12,AMLLAGVTDAQY
NA,TRBV12-3/TRBV12-4,12,ASSLWDSYNEQF
NA,TRBV5-1,13,ASSLFGGGNTEAF
TRBD1,TRBV14,13,ASSQLDRVTYEQY
NA,TRBV12-3/TRBV12-4,12,ASSFWTGNQPQH
TRBD2,TRBV6-1,11,ASSGREVDEQF
TRBD2,TRBV12-5,16,ASGFTWREAFPVDTQY
NA,TRBV20-1,13,SAPPQAGLSYEQY
NA,TRBV28,12,ASSSTGLGDTQY
TRBD1,TRBV30,11,AWRGQVNEKLF
NA,TRBV4-2,11,ASSQDHFQPQH
NA,TRBV2,10,ASSGLVNEQF
NA,TRBV20-1,9,SASQRREAF
TRBD1,TRBV29-1,10,SVAGGNTEAF
NA,TRBV11-2,13,ASSFRPDIFTEAF
TRBD2,TRBV20-1,14,SAISLAGANTGELF
NA,TRBV4-1,14,ASSPHVGGSNQPQH
NA,TRBV12-3/TRBV12-4,13,ASSFAQRGQETQY
NA,TRBV7-9,12,ASTQTQGDYGYT
NA,TRBV5-1,12,ASSLMGQQETQY
TRBD1,TRBV30,11,ACNRGSNQPQH
TRBD2,TRBV6-1,14,ASSTNPGLATNEQF
TRBD1,TRBV7-2,10,ASSLDRGIQY
NA,TRBV28,12,ASVNKASTDTQY
NA,TRBV27,15,ASSLRATSSGANVLT
NA,TRBV12-3/TRBV12-4,12,ASSIRGLSNIQY
NA,TRBV10-3,12,AISESSSTDTQY
TRBD2,TRBV24-1,12,ATSDPGGPGEQY
NA,TRBV5-1,9,ASSIGRSYT
NA,TRBV12-3/TRBV12-4,13,ASSLRGSSGNTIY
NA,TRBV29-1,11,SVSGGRDYEQY
TRBD2,TRBV4-2,13,ASSQDRWTRDEQF
NA,TRBV11-2,13,ASSTQPQGFTEAF
NA,TRBV20-1,11,SVSGRANSPLH
NA,TRBV6-1,12,ASRAAIEYQPQH
TRBD2,TRBV5-5,13,ASSPRTSTNNEQF
TRBD2,TRBV28,14,ASSLSTLAGTNEQF
TRBD2,TRBV11-2,15,ASSASATSGIYNEQY
TRBD2,TRBV3-1,17,AISPTSTKLAGSTDTQY
NA,TRBV7-2,14,ASSLGGGVGNQPQH
NA,TRBV12-3/TRBV12-4,12,ASTLGLGFNEQF